This T cell receptor beta chain was observed in a study of blood T cell repertoires in COVID-19. Looking at the study overall: There were acute and convalescent COVID-19 samples, and they came from the United States, Italy and Spain.

Germline values: CDR1 SGHRS, CDR2 YFSETQ. V gave up 0 bases and J gave up 2 bases; unmatched junction bases: 15. This CDR3 has 19 residues. As processed by the authors: It was from reference gene primer amplification that nucleated cell counts were estimated. TCRdb's table, derived via immunoSEQ multiplex PCR, lists solely in-frame clones and lacks some. The V and J calls and the clone size are those of that table, but D and trimming were determined from the DNA. The sample consists of 300,000 to 350,000 clones, roughly 87% of them appearing once. Seattle participants joined during active infection and were tracked over time.

This TCR was sampled from a man between 25 and 39 years old with COVID-19, enrolled during active disease. Sequences were obtained from peripheral blood. The chain is built from TRBV5-1 and TRBJ2-5; 8 nucleotides match TRBD1. CDR3 sequence: CASSLVMSIDRGLQETQYF. For the CDR3, the DNA is TGCGCCAGCAGCTTGGTTATGTCTATAGACAGGGGCCTTCAAGAGACCCAGTACTTC.